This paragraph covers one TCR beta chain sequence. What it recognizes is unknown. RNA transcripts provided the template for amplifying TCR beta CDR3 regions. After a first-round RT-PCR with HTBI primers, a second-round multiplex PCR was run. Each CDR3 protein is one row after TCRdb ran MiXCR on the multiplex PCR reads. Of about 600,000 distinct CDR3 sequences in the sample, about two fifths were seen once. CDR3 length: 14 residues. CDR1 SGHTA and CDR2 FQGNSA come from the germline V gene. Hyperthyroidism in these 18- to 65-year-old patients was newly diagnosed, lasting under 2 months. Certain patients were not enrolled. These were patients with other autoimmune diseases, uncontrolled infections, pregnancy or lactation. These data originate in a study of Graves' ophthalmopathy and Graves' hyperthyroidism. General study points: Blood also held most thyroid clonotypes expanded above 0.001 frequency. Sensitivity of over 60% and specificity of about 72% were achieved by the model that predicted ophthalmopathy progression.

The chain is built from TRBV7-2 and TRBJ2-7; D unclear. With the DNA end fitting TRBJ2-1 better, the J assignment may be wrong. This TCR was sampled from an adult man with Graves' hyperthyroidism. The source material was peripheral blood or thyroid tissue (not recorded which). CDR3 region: CASSLGLYSVEQFF. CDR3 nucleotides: TGTGCCAGCAGCTTAGGCCTGTACTCGGTTGAGCAGTTCTTC.